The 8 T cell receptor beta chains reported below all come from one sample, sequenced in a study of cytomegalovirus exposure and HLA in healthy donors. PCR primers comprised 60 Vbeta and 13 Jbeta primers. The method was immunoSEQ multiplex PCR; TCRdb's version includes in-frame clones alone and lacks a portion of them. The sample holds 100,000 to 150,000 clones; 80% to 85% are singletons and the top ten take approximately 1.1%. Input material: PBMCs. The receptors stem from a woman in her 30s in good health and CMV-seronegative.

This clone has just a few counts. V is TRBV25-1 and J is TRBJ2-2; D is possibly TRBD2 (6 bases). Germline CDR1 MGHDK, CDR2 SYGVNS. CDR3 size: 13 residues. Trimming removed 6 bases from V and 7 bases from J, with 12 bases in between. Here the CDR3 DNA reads TGTGCCAGCAGGGACTATTCAAACGGGGAGCTGTTTTTT. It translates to CASRDYSNGELFF.

CDR3 loop: CASSVRGTSPQETQYF. The CDR3, as DNA: TGTGCCAGCAGCGTTCGCGGGACTAGCCCCCAGGAGACCCAGTACTTC. The chain is built from TRBV9 and TRBJ2-5; 9 bases agree with TRBD2. The CDR3 is 16 residues long. With 2 bases clipped from V and 5 bases from J, the junction kept 10 bases outside the gene matches. Germline values: CDR1 SGDLS, CDR2 YYNGEE.

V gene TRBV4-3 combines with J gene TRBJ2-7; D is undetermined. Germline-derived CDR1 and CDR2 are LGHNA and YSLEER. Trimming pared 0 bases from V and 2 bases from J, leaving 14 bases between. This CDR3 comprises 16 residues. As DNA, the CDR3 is TGCGCCAGCAGCCAAGATTTCTCTCGCGTTGCCTACGAGCAGTACTTC. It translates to CASSQDFSRVAYEQYF.

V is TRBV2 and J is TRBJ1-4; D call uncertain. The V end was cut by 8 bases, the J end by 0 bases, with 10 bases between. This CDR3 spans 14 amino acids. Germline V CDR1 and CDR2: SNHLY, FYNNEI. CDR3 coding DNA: TGTGCCAGCTATCTTTCAGCAACTAATGAAAAACTGTTTTTT. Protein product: CASYLSATNEKLFF. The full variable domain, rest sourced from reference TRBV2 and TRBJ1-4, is EPEVTQTPSHQVTQMGQEVILRCVPISNHLYFYWYRQILGQKVEFLVSFYNNEISEKSEIFDDQFSVERPDGSNFTLKIRSTKLEDSAMYFCASYLSATNEKLFFGSGTQLSVL.

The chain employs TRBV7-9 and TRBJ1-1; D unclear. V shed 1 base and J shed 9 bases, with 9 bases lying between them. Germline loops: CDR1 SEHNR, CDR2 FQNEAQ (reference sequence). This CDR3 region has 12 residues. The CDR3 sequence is CASSLDWQKAFF. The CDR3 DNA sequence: TGTGCCAGCAGCTTAGATTGGCAGAAAGCTTTCTTT.

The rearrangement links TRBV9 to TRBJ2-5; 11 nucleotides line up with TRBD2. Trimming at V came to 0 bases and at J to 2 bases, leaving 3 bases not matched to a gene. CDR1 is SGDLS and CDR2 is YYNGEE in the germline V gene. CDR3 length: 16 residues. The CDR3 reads CASSVGLAGRQETQYF. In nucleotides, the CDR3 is TGTGCCAGCAGCGTAGGACTAGCGGGGAGACAAGAGACCCAGTACTTC.

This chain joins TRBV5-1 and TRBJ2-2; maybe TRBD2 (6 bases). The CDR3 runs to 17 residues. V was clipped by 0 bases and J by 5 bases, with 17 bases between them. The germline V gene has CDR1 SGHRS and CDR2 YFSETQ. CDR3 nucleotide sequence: TGCGCCAGCAGCTTGGCAGATCTTGGCGGGATGACCGGGGAGCTGTTTTTT. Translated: CASSLADLGGMTGELFF.

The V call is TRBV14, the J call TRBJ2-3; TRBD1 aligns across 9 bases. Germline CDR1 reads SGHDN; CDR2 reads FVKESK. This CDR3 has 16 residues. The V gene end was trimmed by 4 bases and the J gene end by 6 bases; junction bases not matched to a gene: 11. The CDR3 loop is CASSPAPGQGMDTQYF. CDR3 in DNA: TGTGCCAGCAGCCCCGCACCGGGACAGGGTATGGATACGCAGTATTTT.